This TCR beta chain was recovered during a study of early T cells in non-severe SARS-CoV-2 infection. Germline CDR1 and CDR2: KGHSH and LQKENI. CDR3 length: 13 residues. Trimming took off 4 bases at V and 4 bases at J, with 8 bases between the two ends. Unique molecular identifiers were affixed to single, distinct cDNA molecules. TCRdb called the 5' RACE reads again in MiXCR, with one record for every CDR3 protein. The data hold tens of thousands of distinct CDR3 sequences, with roughly 14% observed a single time. This receptor was taken from an adult who was a healthcare worker with PCR-confirmed SARS-CoV-2 infection or an uninfected control (not recorded which). The sample in question was whole blood, obtained at baseline. The chain joins TRBV18 to TRBJ2-1; unclear D gene. The CDR3, as DNA: TGTGCCAGCTCACAGGACGGATACAATGAGCAGTTCTTC. Its protein product is CASSQDGYNEQFF.